This TCR beta chain was profiled in a study of OX40 agonist ivuxolimab in advanced cancers. Study-wide background: Every 2 weeks, ivuxolimab was infused into the patients intravenously at between 0.01 and 10 mg/kg. Overall study findings and caveats: The average count of expanded clones was higher among CD8+ T cells than among CD4+.

Anyone with autoimmune disease history or systemic immunosuppression was excluded. Germline CDR1 is MNHNS and CDR2 is SASEGT. V gave up 6 bases and J gave up 3 bases; unmatched junction bases: 4. The CDR3 has 15 residues. A remark on this clone: No antigen is known for it.

Profiled with immunoSEQ multiplex PCR; TCRdb holds only in-frame clones, not every one. The sample lists around 41,000 clones, around four fifths occurring once. The source of this sequence is an adult with an advanced solid tumor such as melanoma, head and neck, liver or kidney cancer. The specimen was CD4+ or CD8+ T cells sorted from blood, collected in a trial of the OX40 agonist ivuxolimab. The rearrangement joins TRBV6-1 to TRBJ2-3; 12 bases map to TRBD2. This CDR3 is CASRPGTSGTDTQYF. As DNA, the CDR3 is TGTGCCAGCAGACCCGGGACTAGCGGGACAGATACGCAGTATTTT.